The entry below describes one T cell receptor beta chain. This entry belongs to a study of blood T cell repertoires in COVID-19. Profiled with immunoSEQ multiplex PCR; TCRdb holds only in-frame clones, not every one. The sample consists of some 49,000 clones, over 85% of them appearing once. The sequencing sample was made of peripheral blood. This TCR was sampled from a man between 60 and 70 years old with COVID-19, enrolled during active disease.

CDR3 in DNA: TGTGCCAGTACATCGGCGGGAGGGCCGTTAGAGACCCAGTACTTC. Translating it yields CASTSAGGPLETQYF. The chain uses TRBV28 and TRBJ2-5, with 9 bases aligning to TRBD2. Germline-derived CDR1 and CDR2 are MDHEN and SYDVKM. After removal of 9 bases from V and 4 bases from J, the junction contained 12 bases not matched to a gene. The CDR3 sequence is 15 residues long.